The sequence of this T cell receptor beta chain was determined in a study of radiation and T cells in renal cell carcinoma. Turning to the study itself: Nephrectomy followed 15 Gy stereotactic body radiation by 4 weeks.

Time point defined: blood 2 weeks post-SBRT. The treatment here: 15 Gy SBRT to primary tumor, nephrectomy 4 weeks later. Serial blood draws occurred at baseline and 2 and 4 weeks post-SBRT. The patient's renal cell carcinoma had clear cell pathology. Sequenced by immunoSEQ multiplex PCR; TCRdb stores in-frame clones only, minus some. The sample lists 100,000 to 150,000 clones, around 80% occurring once. This CDR3 is 11 amino acids long. The germline V gene has CDR1 DFQATT and CDR2 SNEGSKA (reference sequence). V lost 6 bases, J lost 7 bases, and 12 bases lay in between. General study findings and limits: From baseline, blood top tumor clonotypes peaked at 2 weeks post-radiation.

This clone was detected only a few times. Its antigen is as yet unknown. V and J are TRBV20-1 and TRBJ1-1, with D hard to call. The receptor was derived from a man aged 50-59 years with renal cell carcinoma. The material was blood, obtained from a patient whose treatment included radiotherapy and nephrectomy. The CDR3 sequence: CSAPTASEAFF. In DNA, the CDR3 is TGCAGTGCCCCTACTGCCAGTGAAGCTTTCTTT.